The clone carrying this TCR beta chain was picked up many times. The antigen is not known. As for the cDNA, it was generated by 5'RACE with 10-nucleotide random UMIs. MiXCR, run by TCRdb on the 5' RACE reads, gives a single entry per CDR3 protein. The sample lists almost 85,000 distinct CDR3 sequences; 2.5% to 3% were seen once. Germline V lookup: CDR1 MNHEY, CDR2 SVGAGI. This CDR3 has 15 residues. The germline V and J ends were trimmed by 2 bases and 4 bases, with 12 bases remaining between them. This sample was included in a study of neurological immune-mediated disorders. Notes on the study in general: On phylogenetic grouping, the repertoires of 18 of 34 multiple sclerosis patients fell within one related-CDR3 cluster, constituting a possible signature.

The receptor comes from a woman between 25 and 40 years old with multiple sclerosis. The chain joins TRBV6-5 to TRBJ1-5, with a possible D match to TRBD1 (5 bases). Sequencing used PBMCs. CDR3 DNA sequence: TGTGCCAGCAGTTACGGGCGGGGCTCTAATCAGCCCCAGCATTTT. Amino acids: CASSYGRGSNQPQHF.